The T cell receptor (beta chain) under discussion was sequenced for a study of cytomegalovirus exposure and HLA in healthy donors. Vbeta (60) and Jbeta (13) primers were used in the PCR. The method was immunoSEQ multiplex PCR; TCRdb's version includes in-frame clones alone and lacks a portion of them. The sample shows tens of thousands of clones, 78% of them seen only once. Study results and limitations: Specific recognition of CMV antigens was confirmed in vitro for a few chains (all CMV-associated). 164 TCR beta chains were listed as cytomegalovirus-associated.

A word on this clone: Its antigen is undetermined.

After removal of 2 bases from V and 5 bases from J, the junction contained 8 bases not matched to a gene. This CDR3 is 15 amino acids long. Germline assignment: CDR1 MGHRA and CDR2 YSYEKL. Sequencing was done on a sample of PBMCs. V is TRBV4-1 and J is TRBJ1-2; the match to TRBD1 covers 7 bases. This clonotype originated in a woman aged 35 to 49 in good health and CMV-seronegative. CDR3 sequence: CASSQQQGQYYGYTF. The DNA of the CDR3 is TGCGCCAGCAGCCAACAGCAGGGACAGTATTATGGCTACACCTTC.